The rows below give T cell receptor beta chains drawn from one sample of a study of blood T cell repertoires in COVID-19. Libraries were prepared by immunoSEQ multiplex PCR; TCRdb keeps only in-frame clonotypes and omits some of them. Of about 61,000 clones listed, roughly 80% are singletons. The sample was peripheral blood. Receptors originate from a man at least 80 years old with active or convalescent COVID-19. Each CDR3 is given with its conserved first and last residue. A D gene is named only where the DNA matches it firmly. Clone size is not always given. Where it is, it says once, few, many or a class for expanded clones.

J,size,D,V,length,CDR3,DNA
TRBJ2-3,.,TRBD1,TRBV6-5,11,CASSTGQGQYF,TGTGCCAGCAGTACTGGACAGGGTCAGTATTTT
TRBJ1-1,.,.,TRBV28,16,CASSLRRLGPLNRAFF,TGTGCCAGCAGTTTAAGGAGGCTTGGACCCCTGAACAGAGCTTTCTTT
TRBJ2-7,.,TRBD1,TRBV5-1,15,CASSAGTGISYEQYF,TGCGCCAGCAGCGCCGGGACAGGGATATCCTACGAGCAGTACTTC
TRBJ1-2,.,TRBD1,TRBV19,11,CAVRGRLGYTF,TGTGCTGTGAGGGGGCGCTTAGGCTACACCTTC
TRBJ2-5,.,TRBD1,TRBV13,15,CASSPRDRVYETQYF,TGTGCCAGCAGCCCCCGGGACAGGGTTTACGAGACCCAGTACTTC
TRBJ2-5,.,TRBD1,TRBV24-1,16,CATSDLGGQGQETQYF,TGTGCCACCAGTGATTTGGGGGGACAGGGGCAAGAGACCCAGTACTTC
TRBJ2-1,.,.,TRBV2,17,CASSLISTGSGGNEQFF,TGTGCCAGCAGCCTAATAAGCACAGGGAGTGGCGGCAATGAGCAGTTCTTC
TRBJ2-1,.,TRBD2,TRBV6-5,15,CASSRSLAGGNEQFF,TGTGCCAGCAGTAGGTCGCTAGCGGGGGGGAATGAGCAGTTCTTC
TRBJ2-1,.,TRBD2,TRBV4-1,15,CASSQGTSGRNEQFF,TGCGCCAGCAGCCAAGGGACTAGCGGTCGGAATGAGCAGTTCTTC
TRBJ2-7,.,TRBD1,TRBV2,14,CASSADRGAYEQYF,TGTGCCAGCAGTGCGGACAGGGGTGCATACGAGCAGTACTTC
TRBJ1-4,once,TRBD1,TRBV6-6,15,CASSYPTGVGEKLFF,TGTGCCAGCAGTTACCCGACAGGGGTGGGTGAAAAACTGTTTTTT
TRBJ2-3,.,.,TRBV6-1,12,CASSDAEDTQYF,TGTGCCAGCAGTGACGCGGAAGATACGCAGTATTTT
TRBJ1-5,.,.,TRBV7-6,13,CASSPERGLPQHF,TGTGCCAGCAGCCCCGAAAGGGGGTTGCCCCAGCATTTT
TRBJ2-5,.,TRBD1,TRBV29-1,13,CSAVQGAGETQYF,TGCAGCGCAGTACAGGGGGCAGGGGAGACCCAGTACTTC
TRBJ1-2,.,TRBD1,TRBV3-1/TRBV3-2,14,CASSQADRENGYTF,TGTGCCAGCAGCCAAGCGGACAGGGAAAATGGCTACACCTTC
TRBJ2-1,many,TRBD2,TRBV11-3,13,CASGKREGDEQFF,TGTGCCAGCGGGAAGCGGGAGGGGGATGAGCAGTTCTTC
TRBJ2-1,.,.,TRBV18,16,CASSPRVAELYNEQFF,TGTGCCAGCTCACCACGAGTAGCGGAACTCTACAATGAGCAGTTCTTC
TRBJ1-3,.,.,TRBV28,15,CASKSEGGGGNTIYF,TGTGCCAGCAAGTCAGAAGGGGGGGGTGGAAACACCATATATTTT
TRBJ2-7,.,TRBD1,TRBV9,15,CASSGSTGSPYEQYF,TGTGCCAGCAGCGGGTCGACAGGGTCCCCCTACGAGCAGTACTTC
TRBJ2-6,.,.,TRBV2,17,CASSDAGLYSGANVLTF,TGTGCCAGCAGTGACGCAGGCTTATACTCTGGGGCCAACGTCCTGACTTTC
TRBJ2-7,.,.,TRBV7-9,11,CASSLLDEQYF,TGTGCCAGCAGCTTACTCGACGAGCAGTACTTC
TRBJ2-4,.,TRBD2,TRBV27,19,CASSLGPHISGVDKNIQYF,TGTGCCAGCAGTTTAGGTCCCCATATTAGCGGGGTGGATAAAAACATTCAGTACTTC
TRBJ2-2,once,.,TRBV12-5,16,CASGDRGAGAFGELFF,TGTGCTAGTGGAGACAGGGGTGCGGGAGCGTTCGGGGAGCTGTTTTTT
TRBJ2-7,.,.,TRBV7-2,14,CASSLGGLSYEQYF,TGTGCCAGCAGCTTAGGCGGTTTAAGTTACGAGCAGTACTTC
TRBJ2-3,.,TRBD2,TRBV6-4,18,CASSDLRGALSSSDTQYF,TGTGCCAGCAGTGACTTGCGGGGGGCTCTCTCCTCTTCAGATACGCAGTATTTT
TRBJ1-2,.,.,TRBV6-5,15,CASSYSGSANYGYTF,TGTGCCAGCAGTTACTCGGGCTCCGCTAACTATGGCTACACCTTC
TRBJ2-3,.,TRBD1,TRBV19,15,CASSVGGSSTDTQYF,TGTGCCAGTAGTGTAGGGGGCTCTAGCACAGATACGCAGTATTTT
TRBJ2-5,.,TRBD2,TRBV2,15,CASSPAAGVQETQYF,TGTGCCAGCAGCCCAGCGGCGGGGGTCCAAGAGACCCAGTACTTC
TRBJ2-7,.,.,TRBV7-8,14,CASSLARDWGEQYF,TGTGCCAGCAGCTTAGCCAGGGATTGGGGCGAGCAGTACTTC
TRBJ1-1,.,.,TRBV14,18,CASSQERRTAYRDTEAFF,TGTGCCAGCAGCCAAGAACGCCGGACAGCCTATAGGGACACTGAAGCTTTCTTT
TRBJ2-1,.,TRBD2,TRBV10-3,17,CAISESSGGLSYNEQFF,TGTGCCATCAGTGAATCTAGCGGGGGGCTTTCCTACAATGAGCAGTTCTTC
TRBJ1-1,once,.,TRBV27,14,CASSLNRVTTEAFF,TGTGCCAGCAGTTTAAACAGGGTGACCACTGAAGCTTTCTTT
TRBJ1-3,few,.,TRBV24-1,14,CATSDVGLTGGRYF,TGTGCCACCAGTGACGTTGGACTCACAGGCGGGAGATATTTT
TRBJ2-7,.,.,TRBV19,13,CASSSRDRYEQYF,TGTGCCAGTAGTTCCAGGGATCGATACGAGCAGTACTTC
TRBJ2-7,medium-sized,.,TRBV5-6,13,CASSSPRHTTKYF,TGTGCCAGCAGCTCCCCCCGGCACACTACGAAGTACTTC
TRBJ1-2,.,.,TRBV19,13,CASSIGGSYGYTF,TGTGCCAGTAGTATCGGAGGATCCTATGGCTACACCTTC
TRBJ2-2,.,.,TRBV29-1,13,CSATIADTGELFF,TGCAGCGCCACGATAGCGGACACCGGGGAGCTGTTTTTT
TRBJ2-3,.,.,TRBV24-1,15,CATSDSWGHTDTQYF,TGTGCCACCAGTGATTCATGGGGACACACAGATACGCAGTATTTT
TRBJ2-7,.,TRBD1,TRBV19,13,CASRTGPHHEQYF,TGTGCCAGCCGGACAGGACCCCACCACGAGCAGTACTTC
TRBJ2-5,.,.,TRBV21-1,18,CASSKAPASGGAMETQYF,TGTGCCAGCAGCAAAGCCCCGGCTAGCGGGGGGGCTATGGAGACCCAGTACTTC
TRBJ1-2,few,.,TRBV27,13,CASSPTGLAGYTF,TGTGCCAGCAGTCCAACAGGGTTGGCTGGCTACACCTTC
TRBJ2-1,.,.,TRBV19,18,CASSIGPGRVGSNNEQFF,TGTGCCAGTAGTATAGGCCCCGGCAGGGTAGGTTCGAACAATGAGCAGTTCTTC
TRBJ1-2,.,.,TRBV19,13,CASSRQVSGGYTF,TGTGCCAGTAGTAGACAGGTCTCGGGTGGCTACACCTTC
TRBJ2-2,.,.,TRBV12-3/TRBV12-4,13,CAGKTGSGGELFF,TGTGCCGGCAAAACAGGCAGTGGCGGGGAGCTGTTTTTT
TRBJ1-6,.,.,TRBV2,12,CASKQGESPLHF,TGTGCCAGCAAGCAGGGCGAATCACCCCTCCACTTT
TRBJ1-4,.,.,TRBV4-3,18,CASSQDIGVAATNEKLFF,TGCGCCAGCAGCCAAGATATCGGGGTGGCAGCAACTAATGAAAAACTGTTTTTT
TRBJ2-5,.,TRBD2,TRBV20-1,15,CSASPSGGYQETQYF,TGCAGTGCTAGTCCTAGCGGGGGCTACCAAGAGACCCAGTACTTC
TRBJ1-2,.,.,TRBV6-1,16,CASSEALGGSNYGYTF,TGTGCCAGCAGTGAAGCCTTGGGAGGTTCTAACTATGGCTACACCTTC
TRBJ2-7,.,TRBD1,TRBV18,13,CASSRDRGGEQYF,TGTGCCAGCTCACGGGACAGGGGTGGCGAGCAGTACTTC
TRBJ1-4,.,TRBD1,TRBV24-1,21,CATSESPIQGARIPEGEKLFF,TGTGCCACCAGTGAGTCTCCGATACAGGGGGCCCGAATTCCCGAGGGGGAAAAACTGTTTTTT
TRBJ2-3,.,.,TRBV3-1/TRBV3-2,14,CASSPILRADTQYF,TGTGCCAGCAGCCCCATTTTGCGGGCAGATACGCAGTATTTT
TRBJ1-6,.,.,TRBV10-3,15,CAISDWTAGNSPLHF,TGTGCCATCAGTGACTGGACAGCGGGAAATTCACCCCTCCACTTT
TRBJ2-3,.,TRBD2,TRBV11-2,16,CASSPSTSGALGTQYF,TGTGCCAGCAGCCCTTCGACTAGCGGGGCTTTAGGTACGCAGTATTTT
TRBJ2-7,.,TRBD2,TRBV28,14,CASRRGGSSYEQYF,TGTGCCAGTCGACGGGGAGGGAGCTCCTACGAGCAGTACTTC
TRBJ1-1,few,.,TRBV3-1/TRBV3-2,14,CASSHFGGGTEAFF,TGTGCCAGCAGCCATTTCGGAGGAGGGACTGAAGCTTTCTTT
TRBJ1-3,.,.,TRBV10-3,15,CAISADIGSGNTIYF,TGTGCCATCAGTGCAGACATAGGCTCTGGAAACACCATATATTTT
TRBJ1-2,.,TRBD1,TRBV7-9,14,CASSDTGVGYGYTF,TGTGCCAGCAGCGATACAGGGGTCGGGTATGGCTACACCTTC
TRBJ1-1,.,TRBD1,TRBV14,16,CASSRVSRGWRTEAFF,TGTGCCAGCAGCCGCGTCAGCAGGGGGTGGCGGACTGAAGCTTTCTTT
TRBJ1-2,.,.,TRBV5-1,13,CASSSTLVYGYTF,TGCGCCAGCAGCTCGACTTTGGTCTATGGCTACACCTTC